What follows describes a single TCR beta chain. Its antigen is still unknown. Blood samples were obtained at baseline, cycle 4 day 1, and cycle 7 day 1. This sample stems from a study of OX40 agonist ivuxolimab in advanced cancers. Study context: Participants, 75% to 85% male, averaged approximately 65 years of age, ranging from 23 to 79.

Overall study results and limits: Partial responders treated at 0.1-3.0 mg/kg exhibited clonal expansion among the lowest measured. CD8+ T cells averaged more expanded clones than CD4+.

Trimming took 3 bases from V and 4 from J, leaving 17 bases between them. Germline V gives CDR1 SGHTA, CDR2 FQGNSA. The CDR3 has 16 residues. Generated by immunoSEQ multiplex PCR, the TCRdb table keeps only in-frame clones and is missing some. The sample carries roughly 75,000 clones, approximately 82% recorded once. Sequenced here: CD4+ or CD8+ T cells sorted from blood, sampled in a trial of the OX40 agonist ivuxolimab. The receptor was derived from an adult with an advanced solid tumor such as melanoma, head and neck, liver or kidney cancer. The chain carries TRBV7-2 and TRBJ2-3; tentatively, D is TRBD2 (6 bases). In DNA, the CDR3 is TGTGCCAGCAGCTTGGGACTGTCGGGGTGGGCAGATACGCAGTATTTT. Translating gives CASSLGLSGWADTQYF.